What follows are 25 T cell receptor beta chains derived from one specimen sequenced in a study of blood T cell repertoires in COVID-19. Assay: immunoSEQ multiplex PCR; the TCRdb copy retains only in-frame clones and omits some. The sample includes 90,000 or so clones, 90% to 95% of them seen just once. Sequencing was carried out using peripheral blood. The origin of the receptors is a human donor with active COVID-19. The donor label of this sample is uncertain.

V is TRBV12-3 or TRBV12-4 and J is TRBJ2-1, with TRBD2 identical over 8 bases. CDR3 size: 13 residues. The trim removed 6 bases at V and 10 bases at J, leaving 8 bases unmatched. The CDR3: CASSSSGGDEQFF. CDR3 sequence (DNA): TGTGCCAGCAGCTCCTCGGGGGGGGACGAGCAGTTCTTC.

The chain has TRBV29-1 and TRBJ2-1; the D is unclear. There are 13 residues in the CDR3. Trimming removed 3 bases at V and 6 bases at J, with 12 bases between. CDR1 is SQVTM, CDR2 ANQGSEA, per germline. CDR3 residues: CSVEPESPNEQFF. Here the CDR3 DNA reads TGCAGCGTTGAGCCCGAAAGCCCCAATGAGCAGTTCTTC.

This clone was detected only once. The CDR3 nucleotides read TGTGCCAGCAGTCGTTTTCATAAATACAGGGGCTACTACAATGAGCAGTTCTTC. This sequence encodes CASSRFHKYRGYYNEQFF. The V call is TRBV5-7, the J call TRBJ2-1, with 7 bases matching TRBD1. TRBV5-7 is annotated as an ORF whose role is uncertain. The V segment lost 5 bases and the J segment 3 bases; nucleotides outside the gene matches: 17. CDR3 length equals 18 residues.

This chain's CDR3 is CSAARQGNYGYTF. CDR3 sequence (DNA): TGCAGCGCAGCCAGACAGGGTAACTATGGCTACACCTTC. This sequence joins TRBV29-1 and TRBJ1-2; TRBD1 matches 7 bases. V shed 7 bases, J shed 1 base, and the junction held 6 bases outside the gene matches. CDR3 size: 13 residues. Germline V lookup: CDR1 SQVTM, CDR2 ANQGSEA.

The CDR3 sequence is CASSPRGRGTNEKLFF. The CDR3 nucleotides are TGTGCCAGCAGCCCCAGGGGGCGGGGTACTAATGAAAAACTGTTTTTT. The chain carries TRBV7-9 and TRBJ1-4; 8 bases are shared with TRBD1. Germline values: CDR1 SEHNR, CDR2 FQNEAQ (reference sequence). Trimming at V came to 5 bases and at J to 2 bases, leaving 7 bases not matched to a gene. This CDR3 has 16 amino acids.

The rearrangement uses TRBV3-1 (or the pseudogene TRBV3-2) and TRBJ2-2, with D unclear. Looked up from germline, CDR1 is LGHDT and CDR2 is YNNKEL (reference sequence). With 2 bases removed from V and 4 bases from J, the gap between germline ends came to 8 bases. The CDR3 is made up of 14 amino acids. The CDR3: CASSQKRFTGELFF. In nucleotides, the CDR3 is TGTGCCAGCAGCCAAAAGCGTTTCACCGGGGAGCTGTTTTTT.

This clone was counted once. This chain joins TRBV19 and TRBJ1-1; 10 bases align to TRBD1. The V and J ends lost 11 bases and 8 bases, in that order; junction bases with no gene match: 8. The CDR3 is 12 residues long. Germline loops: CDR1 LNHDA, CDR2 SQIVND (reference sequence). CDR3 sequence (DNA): TGTGCCGCCTCTCGGGACAGGGGCGAAGCTTTCTTT. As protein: CAASRDRGEAFF.

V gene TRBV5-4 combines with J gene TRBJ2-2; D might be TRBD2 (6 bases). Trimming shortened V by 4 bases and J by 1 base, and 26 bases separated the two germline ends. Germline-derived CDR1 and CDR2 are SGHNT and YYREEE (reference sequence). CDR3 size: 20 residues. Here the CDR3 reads CASSPASSGLQEENTGELFF. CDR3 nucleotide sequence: TGTGCCAGCAGCCCGGCCTCCTCGGGACTCCAGGAGGAGAACACCGGGGAGCTGTTTTTT.

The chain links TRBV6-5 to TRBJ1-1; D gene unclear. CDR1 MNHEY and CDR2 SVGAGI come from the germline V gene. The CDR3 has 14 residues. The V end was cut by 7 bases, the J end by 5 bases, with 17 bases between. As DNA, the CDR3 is TGTGCCAGCATGCTAGAGGGAAAAAGGACTGAAGCTTTCTTT. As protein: CASMLEGKRTEAFF.

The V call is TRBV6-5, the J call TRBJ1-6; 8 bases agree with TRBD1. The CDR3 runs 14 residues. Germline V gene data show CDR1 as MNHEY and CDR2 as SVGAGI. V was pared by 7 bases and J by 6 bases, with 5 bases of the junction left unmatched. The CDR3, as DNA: TGTGCCAGCACCCTGGACAGGGCTAATTCACCCCTCCACTTT. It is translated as CASTLDRANSPLHF.

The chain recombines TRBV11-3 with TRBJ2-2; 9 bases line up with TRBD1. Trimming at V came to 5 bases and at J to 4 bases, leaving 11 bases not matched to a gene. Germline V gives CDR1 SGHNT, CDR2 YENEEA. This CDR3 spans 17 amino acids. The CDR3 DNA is TGTGCCAGCAGCGCGGGGACAGGGATTATTGGCACCGGGGAGCTGTTTTTT. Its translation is CASSAGTGIIGTGELFF.

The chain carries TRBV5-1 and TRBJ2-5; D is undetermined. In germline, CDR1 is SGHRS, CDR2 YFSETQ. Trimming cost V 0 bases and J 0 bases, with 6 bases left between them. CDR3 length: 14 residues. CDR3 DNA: TGCGCCAGCAGCTTGGCTTCCTACCAAGAGACCCAGTACTTC. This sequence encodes CASSLASYQETQYF.

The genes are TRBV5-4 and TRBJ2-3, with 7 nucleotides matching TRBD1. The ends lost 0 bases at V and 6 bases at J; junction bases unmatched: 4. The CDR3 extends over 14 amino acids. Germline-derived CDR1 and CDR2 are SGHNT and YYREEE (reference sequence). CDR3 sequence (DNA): TGTGCCAGCAGCTTGGACGGGACAGCCGATACGCAGTATTTT. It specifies CASSLDGTADTQYF.

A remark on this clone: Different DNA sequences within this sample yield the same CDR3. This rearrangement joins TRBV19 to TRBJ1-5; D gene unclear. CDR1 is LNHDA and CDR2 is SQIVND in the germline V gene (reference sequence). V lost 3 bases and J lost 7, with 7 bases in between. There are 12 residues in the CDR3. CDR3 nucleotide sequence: TGTGCCAGTAGTATCGAGCGGCAGCCCCAGCATTTT. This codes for CASSIERQPQHF. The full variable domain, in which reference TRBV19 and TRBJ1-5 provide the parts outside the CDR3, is DGGITQSPKYLFRKEGQNVTLSCEQNLNHDAMYWYRQDPGQGLRLIYYSQIVNDFQKGDIAEGYSVSREKKESFPLTVTSAQKNPTAFYLCASSIERQPQHFGDGTRLSIL.

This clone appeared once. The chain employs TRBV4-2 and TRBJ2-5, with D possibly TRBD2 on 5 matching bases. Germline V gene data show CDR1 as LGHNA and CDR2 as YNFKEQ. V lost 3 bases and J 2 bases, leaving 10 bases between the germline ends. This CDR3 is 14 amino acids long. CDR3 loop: CASSHLSGQETQYF. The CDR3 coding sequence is TGTGCCAGCAGCCATCTATCGGGGCAAGAGACCCAGTACTTC.

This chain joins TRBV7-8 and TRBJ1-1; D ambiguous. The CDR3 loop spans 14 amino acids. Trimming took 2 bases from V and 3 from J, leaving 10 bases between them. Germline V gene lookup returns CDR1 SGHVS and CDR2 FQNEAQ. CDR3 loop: CASSLTRRYTEAFF. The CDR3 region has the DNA TGTGCCAGCAGCTTAACCCGCAGGTACACTGAAGCTTTCTTT.

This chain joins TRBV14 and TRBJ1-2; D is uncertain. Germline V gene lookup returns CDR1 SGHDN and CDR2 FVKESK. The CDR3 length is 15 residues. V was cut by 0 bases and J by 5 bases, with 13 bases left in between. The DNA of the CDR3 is TGTGCCAGCAGCCAAGAAAAATTGCCAGTTTATGGCTACACCTTC. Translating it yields CASSQEKLPVYGYTF.

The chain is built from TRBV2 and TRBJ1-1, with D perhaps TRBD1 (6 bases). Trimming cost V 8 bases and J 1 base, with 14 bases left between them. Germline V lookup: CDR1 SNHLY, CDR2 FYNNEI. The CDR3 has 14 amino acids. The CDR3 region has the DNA TGTGCCAGCGGGCTTAGGGACAAGAACACTGAAGCTTTCTTT. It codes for CASGLRDKNTEAFF.

The CDR3 sequence is CASSGTDSIYGYTF. In nucleotides, the CDR3 is TGTGCCAGCAGCGGAACGGACAGTATCTATGGCTACACCTTC. V usage is TRBV7-2 and J usage is TRBJ1-2; tentative D call: TRBD1 (6 bases). Trimming removed 5 bases at V and 4 bases at J, with 14 bases between. Germline CDR1 is SGHTA and CDR2 is FQGNSA. The CDR3 has 14 amino acids.

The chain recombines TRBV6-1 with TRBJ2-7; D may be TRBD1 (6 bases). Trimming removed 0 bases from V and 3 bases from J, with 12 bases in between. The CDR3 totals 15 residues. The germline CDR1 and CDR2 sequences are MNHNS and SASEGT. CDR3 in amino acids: CASSEAEYRDYEQYF. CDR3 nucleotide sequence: TGTGCCAGCAGTGAAGCGGAGTACAGGGACTACGAGCAGTACTTC.

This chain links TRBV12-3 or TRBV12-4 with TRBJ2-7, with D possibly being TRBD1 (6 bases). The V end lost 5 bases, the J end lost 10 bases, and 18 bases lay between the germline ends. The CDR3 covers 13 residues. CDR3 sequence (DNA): TGTGCCAGCAGTATGGGTGACCGGGACAAACAGTACTTC. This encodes CASSMGDRDKQYF.

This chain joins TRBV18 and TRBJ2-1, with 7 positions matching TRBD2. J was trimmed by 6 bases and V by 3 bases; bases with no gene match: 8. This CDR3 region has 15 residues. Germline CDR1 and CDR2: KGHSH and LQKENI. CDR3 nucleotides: TGTGCCAGCTCACCCATACCGGGACTATCCAATGAGCAGTTCTTC. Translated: CASSPIPGLSNEQFF.

In DNA, the CDR3 is TGTGCCAGCAGTTACTCACAGGGTAGGCAGCCCCAGCATTTT. This gives the protein CASSYSQGRQPQHF. The chain combines TRBV6-5 with TRBJ1-5; tentatively, D is TRBD1 (6 bases). The CDR3 covers 14 residues. CDR1 MNHEY and CDR2 SVGAGI come from the germline V gene. V was pared by 0 bases and J by 7 bases, with 10 bases between.

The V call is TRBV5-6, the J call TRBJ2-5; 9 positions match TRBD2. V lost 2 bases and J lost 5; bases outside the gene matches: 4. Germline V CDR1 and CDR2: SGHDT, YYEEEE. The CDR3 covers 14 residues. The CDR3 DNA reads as TGTGCCAGCAGCTTTACTAGCGGGCGGGAGACCCAGTACTTC. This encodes CASSFTSGRETQYF.

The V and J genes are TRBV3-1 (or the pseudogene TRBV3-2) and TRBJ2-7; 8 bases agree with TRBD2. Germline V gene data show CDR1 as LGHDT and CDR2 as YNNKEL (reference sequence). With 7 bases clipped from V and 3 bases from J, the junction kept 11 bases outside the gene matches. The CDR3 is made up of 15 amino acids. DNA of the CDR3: TGTGCCAGCATCTTTAAAGCGGGGGCCGTCTACGAGCAGTACTTC. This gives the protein CASIFKAGAVYEQYF.